The source of this T cell receptor beta chain is a study of cytomegalovirus exposure and HLA in healthy donors. Overall study findings and caveats: In the roughly 120 validation repertoires, a later analysis found that first-cohort TCR clusters tended to co-occur. The study found most TCR sequences rare, yet found some public TCRs in many donors.

From germline, CDR1 is SGDLS and CDR2 YYNGEE. The V and J ends lost 0 bases and 4 bases respectively, with 10 bases between them. This CDR3 spans 14 amino acids. The table came from immunoSEQ multiplex PCR; TCRdb's copy has only in-frame clones and leaves some out. The sample holds about 120,000 clones, about 89% seen once. About this clone: Its antigen remains unidentified.

The sequenced sample was PBMCs. This receptor was obtained from a young woman in good health and CMV-seronegative. The chain links TRBV9 to TRBJ1-2; unclear D gene. CDR3 DNA: TGTGCCAGCAGCGTAGATCAGGATTCCTATGGCTACACCTTC. Its translation is CASSVDQDSYGYTF.